The 19 T cell receptor beta chains below all came from one sample that was sequenced in a study of Graves' ophthalmopathy and Graves' hyperthyroidism. For repertoire sequencing, the TCR beta CDR3 regions were amplified from RNA transcripts. The workflow started with a first-round RT-PCR run with HTBI primers and then moved on to a second-round multiplex PCR. TCRdb reprocessed the multiplex PCR reads with MiXCR, giving one entry per CDR3 protein. The table records under 350,000 distinct CDR3 sequences, 15% to 20% of them present only once. Material for sequencing was peripheral blood. These receptors originate from an adult man with Graves' ophthalmopathy.

This clonotype was counted ten times or more. The chain is built from TRBV20-1 and TRBJ1-3, with D maybe TRBD1 (6 bases). The V end lost 0 bases, the J end lost 4 bases, and 16 bases lay between the germline ends. The germline V gene has CDR1 DFQATT and CDR2 SNEGSKA (reference sequence). This CDR3 region has 16 residues. The CDR3 loop is CSARDPRDIAGNTIYF. Here the CDR3 DNA reads TGCAGTGCTAGAGATCCTCGGGACATTGCAGGAAACACCATATATTTT.

This chain joins TRBV20-1 and TRBJ2-7; 7 bases are shared with TRBD2. This CDR3 spans 13 amino acids. From germline, CDR1 is DFQATT and CDR2 SNEGSKA (reference sequence). V trimming: 4 bases; J trimming: 4 bases; junction bases outside the gene matches: 7. CDR3 protein: CSATPGREYEQYF. As DNA, the CDR3 is TGCAGTGCTACCCCGGGGAGGGAATACGAGCAGTACTTC.

The table lists this clonotype with many counts. This rearrangement joins TRBV30 to TRBJ2-7, with D perhaps TRBD1 (6 bases). Per the germline V gene, CDR1 is GTSNPN and CDR2 is SVGIG (reference sequence). CDR3 length: 13 residues. Trimming took off 4 bases at V and 1 base at J, with 11 bases between the two ends. The CDR3 region is CAWNLGGSYEQYF. In DNA form, the CDR3 reads TGTGCCTGGAACCTAGGGGGTTCCTACGAGCAGTACTTC. Full variable domain (missing parts from reference TRBV30 and TRBJ2-7): SQTIHQWPATLVQPVGSPLSLECTVEGTSNPNLYWYRQAAGRGLQLLFYSVGIGQISSEVPQNLSASRPQDRQFILSSKKLLLSDSGFYLCAWNLGGSYEQYFGPGTRLTVT.

The table lists this clonotype with many counts. The chain uses TRBV5-1 and TRBJ2-5, with 8 bases lining up with TRBD2. Germline loops: CDR1 SGHRS, CDR2 YFSETQ. J was trimmed by 3 bases and V by 6 bases; bases with no gene match: 10. The CDR3 extends over 15 amino acids. CDR3 nucleotide sequence: TGCGCCAGCACAGCGGGGGCTAGCAGAAAAGAGACCCAGTACTTC. It encodes CASTAGASRKETQYF.

Ten or more counts support this clonotype. This chain links TRBV6-1 with TRBJ1-1; D call uncertain. Trimming pared 11 bases from V and 1 base from J, leaving 8 bases between. The length of the CDR3 is 11 residues. CDR1 and CDR2 (germline): MNHNS, SASEGT. The CDR3 DNA reads TGTGCCGCCCGTGGGAACACTGAAGCTTTCTTT. It translates to CAARGNTEAFF.

This clonotype came up many times. This chain uses TRBV28 with TRBJ1-1, with no clear D. The CDR3 length is 14 residues. Germline CDR1 reads MDHEN; CDR2 reads SYDVKM. Between the trimmed V and J ends, which lost 1 base and 7 bases, there was a span of 13 bases. For the CDR3, the DNA is TGTGCCAGCAGTTTATTCGGGGAAGCGGATGAAGCTTTCTTT. This translates into CASSLFGEADEAFF.

This sequence joins TRBV27 and TRBJ2-5; TRBD2 matches at 8 bases. V was clipped by 2 bases and J by 2 bases; unmatched bases: 7. Germline V lookup: CDR1 MNHEY, CDR2 SMNVEV (reference sequence). This CDR3 comprises 16 residues. The DNA of the CDR3 is TGTGCCAGCAGTTTACTCGGAGCGGGGGCACAAGAGACCCAGTACTTC. Amino acid sequence: CASSLLGAGAQETQYF.

This clonotype was counted many times. The rearrangement uses TRBV7-8 and TRBJ2-5, with D maybe TRBD1 (6 bases). The CDR3 loop spans 14 amino acids. CDR1 is SGHVS and CDR2 is FQNEAQ in the germline V gene. The V end was cut by 5 bases, the J end by 2 bases, with 12 bases between. CDR3 protein: CASSIRTDQETQYF. The CDR3 nucleotides are TGTGCCAGCAGCATCCGGACAGATCAAGAGACCCAGTACTTC.

This clonotype was detected many times. This chain connects TRBV5-1 to TRBJ2-7; D gene ambiguous. With 0 bases removed from V and 2 bases from J, the gap between germline ends came to 9 bases. The V gene's germline CDR1 is SGHRS and CDR2 YFSETQ. The CDR3 loop spans 14 amino acids. The CDR3 DNA sequence: TGCGCCAGCAGCTTGGCGGGCACGGCCTACGAGCAGTACTTC. Its translation: CASSLAGTAYEQYF.

This clonotype was seen at least ten times. This rearrangement joins TRBV2 to TRBJ2-7; D is possibly TRBD1 (6 bases). The germline gives CDR1 SNHLY, CDR2 FYNNEI. The V gene lost 8 bases and the J gene lost 4 bases, with 12 bases spanning the gap. This CDR3 has 12 amino acids. DNA of the CDR3: TGTGCCAGCTATACAGGGACGTACGAGCAGTACTTC. Translated: CASYTGTYEQYF.

This clonotype was seen many times. The gene calls are TRBV5-1 and TRBJ2-5, with unresolved D. With 0 bases removed from V and 7 bases from J, the gap between germline ends came to 7 bases. The CDR3 has 12 residues. Germline assignment: CDR1 SGHRS and CDR2 YFSETQ. CDR3 loop: CASSLDQMTQYF. The CDR3 coding sequence is TGCGCCAGCAGCTTGGACCAAATGACCCAGTACTTC.

This clonotype has at least ten counts. The rearrangement joins TRBV5-1 to TRBJ2-5; 11 nucleotides agree with TRBD2. Germline trimming cut 4 bases from V and 5 bases from J; bases unmatched to any gene: 4. Germline CDR1 SGHRS, CDR2 YFSETQ. CDR3 length equals 14 residues. CDR3 amino acids: CASSRRTSGETQYF. The DNA of the CDR3 is TGCGCCAGCAGCCGCCGGACTAGCGGGGAGACCCAGTACTTC.

The J gene is TRBJ2-5, the V gene TRBV28; perhaps D is TRBD1 or TRBD2 (5 bases each). The V gene lost 3 bases and the J gene lost 3 bases, with 11 bases spanning the gap. There are 14 residues in the CDR3. Per germline, CDR1 MDHEN and CDR2 SYDVKM. The CDR3 nucleotides are TGTGCCAGCAGTTTCGACAGCGGAAAAGAGACCCAGTACTTC. This translates into CASSFDSGKETQYF.

This clonotype was detected ten times or more. As DNA, the CDR3 is TGTGCCAGCAGGTTACAGGGCTACGAGCAGTACTTC. This translates into CASRLQGYEQYF. V and J are TRBV7-9 and TRBJ2-7; the D gene is possibly TRBD1 (6 bases). CDR1 and CDR2 (germline): SEHNR, FQNEAQ (reference sequence). The CDR3 length is 12 residues. Trimming took off 6 bases at V and 3 bases at J, with 9 bases between the two ends.

Many counts were recorded for this clonotype. The rearrangement links TRBV4-1 to TRBJ2-7; 7 bases are a match to TRBD1. Germline loops: CDR1 MGHRA, CDR2 YSYEKL. V lost 4 bases and J lost 2; bases outside the gene matches: 5. The CDR3 has 14 residues. CDR3 coding DNA: TGCGCCAGCAGCCTCCGGGACAGCACCTACGAGCAGTACTTC. Translating it yields CASSLRDSTYEQYF.

This clonotype was recorded many times. This chain uses TRBV16 with TRBJ1-1; the match to TRBD1 covers 10 bases. The ends lost 3 bases at V and 5 bases at J; junction bases unmatched: 12. CDR3 size: 17 residues. Germline values: CDR1 KGHSY, CDR2 FQNENV. CDR3 region: CASSHLAPGQGHTEAFF. The CDR3, as DNA: TGTGCCAGCAGCCACCTAGCCCCGGGACAGGGGCATACTGAAGCTTTCTTT.

The table lists this clonotype with many counts. This chain uses TRBV5-1 with TRBJ2-4; D ambiguous. Germline CDR1 and CDR2: SGHRS and YFSETQ. V gave up 4 bases and J gave up 4 bases, with 18 bases separating them. This CDR3 is built from 16 residues. The CDR3 loop is CASSQSLMDSKNIQYF. For the CDR3, the DNA is TGCGCCAGCAGCCAATCTCTTATGGATTCAAAAAACATTCAGTACTTC.

V and J are TRBV15 and TRBJ1-1; D is perhaps TRBD1 (5 bases). Germline CDR1 reads LNHNV; CDR2 reads YYDKDF (reference sequence). The CDR3 length is 15 residues. Trimming removed 3 bases at V and 5 bases at J, with 16 bases between. DNA for the CDR3: TGTGCCACCAGCAGGGATCTTCCGGGGGGGACTGAAGCTTTCTTT. Translated: CATSRDLPGGTEAFF.

This clonotype appeared many times. This rearrangement joins TRBV11-2 to TRBJ2-7; D uncertain. CDR1 SGHAT and CDR2 FQNNGV come from the germline V gene. V was clipped by 5 bases and J by 3 bases, with 8 bases between them. The CDR3 is 12 amino acids. The CDR3 is CASSTTHYEQYF. Here the CDR3 DNA reads TGTGCCAGCAGCACGACTCACTACGAGCAGTACTTC. The variable domain in full, with the rest retrieved from reference TRBV11-2 and TRBJ2-7, is EAGVAQSPRYKIIEKRQSVAFWCNPISGHATLYWYQQILGQGPKLLIQFQNNGVVDDSQLPKDRFSAERLKGVDSTLKIQPAKLEDSAVYLCASSTTHYEQYFGPGTRLTVT.